These T cell receptor beta chains were read from a single sample in a study of tumor-infiltrating lymphocytes in primary liver carcinoma. One entry per CDR3 protein results from TCRdb running MiXCR on the multiplex PCR reads. The sample contains 100,000 or so distinct CDR3 sequences, 69% of which appear only once. The sequenced sample was liver tumor tissue from sampling region 5. Every receptor here comes from a woman between 55 and 75 years old with primary liver carcinoma and hepatitis B virus infection. CDR3s include the opening cysteine and the closing phenylalanine or tryptophan. A D gene is named only where the DNA matches it firmly. Size values are once, few and many counts, or a class for expanded clones, and some rows have none.

V gene,J gene,D gene,clone size,CDR3 DNA,CDR3 protein
TRBV2,TRBJ2-1,.,.,TGTGCCAGCAGCGTGACTGAACCGAGCTCCTATAATGAGCAGTTCTTC,CASSVTEPSSYNEQFF
TRBV20-1,TRBJ2-5,TRBD1,once,TGCAGTGCTAGCCAGGGGGAAGAGTCCCAGTACTTC,CSASQGEESQYF
TRBV6-4,TRBJ2-3,.,many,TGTGCCAGCAGTGAACGGGAGTTGTCAGATACGCAGTATTTT,CASSERELSDTQYF
TRBV6-5,TRBJ2-1,TRBD2,once,TGTGCCATCAACTCTCGCCCCCCTACTAGCGGGAAAAGCAATGAGCAGTTCTTC,CAINSRPPTSGKSNEQFF
TRBV5-1,TRBJ1-1,.,.,TGCGCCAGCAGCGACGCCAACACTGATGCTTTCTTT,CASSDANTDAFF
TRBV20-1,TRBJ2-3,TRBD2,few,TGCAGTGCCAGAGGGACTAGCGGGATGAATACGCAGTATTTT,CSARGTSGMNTQYF
TRBV5-5,TRBJ2-5,.,once,TGTGCCGGCAGCATGGGGGCTACGGGGCGAGAGACCCAGTACTTC,CAGSMGATGRETQYF
TRBV6-2/TRBV6-3,TRBJ2-1,TRBD2,many,TGTGCCAGCAGTACCACCTTTAGCGGGAGGTCTTACAATGAGCAGTTCTTC,CASSTTFSGRSYNEQFF
TRBV11-2,TRBJ2-7,TRBD2,medium-sized,TGTGCCAGCAGCTTTCAGCCCGGGGGGGAGCAGTACTTC,CASSFQPGGEQYF
TRBV4-1,TRBJ1-5,.,.,TGCACCAGCAGCGCGACTGATAGGTCCCTCAATCAGCCCCAGCATTTT,CTSSATDRSLNQPQHF
TRBV5-1,TRBJ2-2,.,.,TGCGCCAGCAGCTTGGGGTGGAACACCGGGGAGCTGTCTTTT,CASSLGWNTGELSF
TRBV6-1,TRBJ2-3,TRBD1,.,TGTGCCAGCAGTCACCGGGACAGGGTACACAATGCGCAGTATTTT,CASSHRDRVHNAQYF
TRBV6-6,TRBJ2-2,.,.,TGTCCCAGCAGTTACTCCGGGGGCGTAGCCGGGGAACTGTTTTTT,CPSSYSGGVAGELFF
TRBV7-9,TRBJ1-1,.,.,TGTGCCAGCAGCTTAGGGACGGGGAACACTGAAGCTTTCTTT,CASSLGTGNTEAFF
TRBV29-1,TRBJ1-1,.,many,TGCAGCGGAGGGGATGAAGCTTTCTTT,CSGGDEAFF
TRBV29-1,TRBJ2-6,.,.,TGCAGCGTTGCCCCTCTCACTGGGGCCAGCGTCCTGACTTTC,CSVAPLTGASVLTF